Listed here are 27 T cell receptor beta chains from one sample, sequenced in a study of cytomegalovirus exposure and HLA in healthy donors. It was with 60 Vbeta and 13 Jbeta primers that the PCR ran. TCRdb's table, derived via immunoSEQ multiplex PCR, lists solely in-frame clones and lacks some. This sample has some 150,000 clones, with approximately 80% found just once. The sample consisted of PBMCs. These receptors originate from a young man in good health and CMV-seronegative.

As concerns this clone: This sample also contains other DNA sequences that code for the same CDR3. The rearrangement uses TRBV30 and TRBJ2-1; D might be TRBD1 (5 bases). Trimming took off 3 bases at V and 0 bases at J, with 12 bases between the two ends. Germline V gives CDR1 GTSNPN, CDR2 SVGIG (reference sequence). CDR3 length equals 15 residues. The CDR3 DNA reads as TGTGCCTGGAGAGGGGCGGAGTACTCCTACAATGAGCAGTTCTTC. Translated, it gives CAWRGAEYSYNEQFF.

V usage is TRBV28 and J usage is TRBJ2-1, with 9 bases matching TRBD2. Germline trimming cut 1 base from V and 3 bases from J; bases unmatched to any gene: 1. Germline V gives CDR1 MDHEN, CDR2 SYDVKM. The CDR3 is 15 residues long. The CDR3 DNA sequence: TGTGCCAGCAGTTTATATAGCGGGAGCTACAATGAGCAGTTCTTC. Amino acid sequence: CASSLYSGSYNEQFF.

The chain combines TRBV21-1 with TRBJ2-7; the table names TRBD1, a call not compared with the DNA. TRBV21-1 is described as a pseudogene. The CDR3 is 15 residues long. The CDR3 protein is CASSKVRTTSYEQYF. CDR3 nucleotides: TGTGCCAGCAGCAAAGTAAGGACAACCTCCTACGAGCAGTACTTC.

This chain uses TRBV6-4 with TRBJ2-1; weak D call: TRBD1 (6 bases). The germline V gene has CDR1 MRHNA and CDR2 SNTAGT. The ends were cut back, 4 bases at V and 6 bases at J, with 16 bases in the middle. The CDR3 runs 15 residues. The CDR3 sequence is CASSGGLGTSNEQFF. The CDR3 bases are TGTGCCAGCAGTGGTGGGTTAGGGACAAGCAATGAGCAGTTCTTC.

This clone was recorded once. CDR3 DNA sequence: TGCGCCAGCAAAACGTGGGGGACAGCTTACGAGCAGTACTTC. It specifies CASKTWGTAYEQYF. The genes are TRBV5-1 and TRBJ2-7; 7 bases fit TRBD1. J lost 4 bases, V lost 6 bases, and 10 bases had no gene match. CDR1 is SGHRS, CDR2 YFSETQ, per germline. The CDR3 has 14 amino acids.

V and J are TRBV5-5 and TRBJ1-1, with TRBD1 as a possible D gene (6 bases). There are 15 residues in the CDR3. Germline lookup yields CDR1 SGHKS and CDR2 YYEKEE (reference sequence). Between the trimmed V and J ends, which lost 5 bases and 1 base, there was a span of 15 bases. The CDR3 nucleotides are TGTGCCAGCAGTTCAAAAGGGGGGGAGAACACTGAAGCTTTCTTT. This translates into CASSSKGGENTEAFF.

V gene TRBV6-1 combines with J gene TRBJ1-2, with a tentative D call TRBD1 (5 bases). The germline V gene encodes CDR1 MNHNS and CDR2 SASEGT. V was shortened by 7 bases and J by 8 bases, with 11 bases between the two germline ends. This CDR3 is built from 11 residues. CDR3 loop: CASTRESGYTF. The CDR3 nucleotides read TGTGCCAGCACCAGGGAAAGCGGCTACACCTTC.

The chain links TRBV5-1 to TRBJ1-2, with D uncertain. Per germline, CDR1 SGHRS and CDR2 YFSETQ. Trimming pared 0 bases from V and 1 base from J, leaving 10 bases between. CDR3 length equals 15 residues. The CDR3 reads CASSLAVGSNYGYTF. CDR3 DNA: TGCGCCAGCAGCTTGGCCGTGGGGAGTAACTATGGCTACACCTTC.

This clone was observed once. The chain couples TRBV29-1 to TRBJ2-1; 10 bases are a match to TRBD1. CDR3 length: 13 residues. The V gene end was trimmed by 8 bases and the J gene end by 8 bases; junction bases not matched to a gene: 9. The germline V gene has CDR1 SQVTM and CDR2 ANQGSEA. CDR3 amino acids: CSSFGQGVDEQFF. For the CDR3, the DNA is TGCAGCTCCTTTGGACAGGGGGTAGATGAGCAGTTCTTC.

V is TRBV19 and J is TRBJ1-5; a possible D gene is TRBD1 (6 bases). This CDR3 is built from 14 residues. The V end lost 9 bases, the J end lost 5 bases, and 17 bases lay between the germline ends. The germline V gene encodes CDR1 LNHDA and CDR2 SQIVND (reference sequence). The CDR3 is CASRRGAGYQPQHF. The CDR3 DNA sequence: TGTGCCAGCCGCCGGGGGGCCGGCTATCAGCCCCAGCATTTT.

This clone turned up a few times. This rearrangement joins TRBV2 to TRBJ1-5; 8 positions match TRBD1. Germline V gene sequence: CDR1 SNHLY, CDR2 FYNNEI. This CDR3 has 15 amino acids. V was pared by 5 bases and J by 1 base, with 4 bases of the junction left unmatched. The CDR3 is CASSLDRVSNQPQHF. The DNA for the CDR3 is TGTGCCAGCAGTTTGGACAGGGTGAGCAATCAGCCCCAGCATTTT.

A word on this clone: This CDR3 fails to terminate in the conserved phenylalanine or tryptophan, so it likely reflects a read error. This chain uses TRBV19 with TRBJ1-1; D remains unclear. The CDR3 covers 12 residues. Trimming stripped 7 bases from V and 1 base from J, with 7 bases between. Per the germline V gene, CDR1 is LNHDA and CDR2 is SQIVND (reference sequence). The CDR3 DNA reads TGTGCCAGTAACATAGCGAACACTGAAGCTTTCTCT. It specifies CASNIANTEAFS.

V and J are TRBV9 and TRBJ2-2, with D possibly matching TRBD2 (7 bases). V was pared by 0 bases and J by 0 bases, with 18 bases between. Germline CDR1 SGDLS, CDR2 YYNGEE. CDR3 length equals 19 residues. The CDR3 DNA reads TGTGCCAGCAGCGTAGTCCCCGTAGGGGGGGCATCGAACACCGGGGAGCTGTTTTTT. As protein: CASSVVPVGGASNTGELFF.

This clone appeared a few times. This sequence joins TRBV6-5 and TRBJ2-1; the match to TRBD2 covers 9 bases. Germline CDR1 is MNHEY and CDR2 is SVGAGI. The CDR3 runs 16 residues. With 2 bases clipped from V and 8 bases from J, the junction kept 10 bases outside the gene matches. The CDR3 nucleotides read TGTGCCAGCAGTTACCTAGGGGGACTAGCAGGTTATGAGCAGTTCTTC. Protein sequence: CASSYLGGLAGYEQFF.

The chain combines TRBV27 with TRBJ2-5; D may be TRBD1 (5 bases). Trimming removed 3 bases from V and 2 bases from J, with 13 bases in between. Germline CDR1 is MNHEY and CDR2 is SMNVEV (reference sequence). CDR3 length: 15 residues. DNA for the CDR3: TGTGCCAGCAGTTTCCTTGGGGCAGAACAAGAGACCCAGTACTTC. This sequence encodes CASSFLGAEQETQYF.

This rearrangement joins TRBV15 to TRBJ1-5; weak D call: TRBD1 (6 bases). V lost 4 bases and J lost 5, with 9 bases in between. The CDR3 consists of 13 residues. Per the germline V gene, CDR1 is LNHNV and CDR2 is YYDKDF (reference sequence). CDR3 residues: CATSTDSHQPQHF. The DNA of the CDR3 is TGTGCCACCAGCACGGACAGCCATCAGCCCCAGCATTTT.

The rearrangement uses TRBV29-1 and TRBJ2-7; 7 bases match TRBD1. With V trimmed by 1 base and J by 2 bases, 2 bases remained unmatched. Germline CDR1 and CDR2: SQVTM and ANQGSEA. The CDR3 spans 13 residues. The CDR3 region is CSVEGQGTYEQYF. The DNA of the CDR3 is TGCAGCGTTGAAGGACAGGGAACCTACGAGCAGTACTTC.

The chain has TRBV28 and TRBJ2-5; 9 positions agree with TRBD1. The DNA end favors TRBJ2-7, so the J call may be wrong. The CDR3 is made up of 12 amino acids. The germline CDR1 and CDR2 sequences are MDHEN and SYDVKM. Here the CDR3 DNA reads TGTGCCAGCAGTACAGGGGGCAGCGAGCAGTACTTC. Translation: CASSTGGSEQYF.

The genes are TRBV19 and TRBJ2-7; maybe TRBD1 (6 bases). The CDR3 is 15 amino acids. The V end lost 4 bases, the J end lost 0 bases, and 13 bases lay between the germline ends. The germline CDR1 and CDR2 sequences are LNHDA and SQIVND (reference sequence). The CDR3 loop is CASSTLGQSSYEQYF. The DNA for the CDR3 is TGTGCCAGTAGTACCCTCGGACAGAGCTCCTACGAGCAGTACTTC.

This clone was counted between two and nine times. The rearrangement joins TRBV30 to TRBJ1-5; D remains unclear. Germline assignment: CDR1 GTSNPN and CDR2 SVGIG (reference sequence). CDR3 size: 14 residues. Trimming left V 1 base short and J 4 bases short, with 11 bases between. The CDR3 region has the DNA TGTGCCTGGAGTGCAACACGGAGAAATCAGCCCCAGCATTTT. Residues: CAWSATRRNQPQHF.

In the case of this clone: At one end, the junction sequence differs from germline, possibly due to a read error. The genes are TRBV7-9 and TRBJ2-7; maybe TRBD1 (6 bases). The germline V gene has CDR1 SEHNR and CDR2 FQNEAQ (reference sequence). This CDR3 is 16 amino acids long. The CDR3 DNA sequence: TGTTCCAGCAGCTTAGCCCCCGGGACAATGAGCTACGAGCAGTACTTC. The encoded protein is CSSSLAPGTMSYEQYF. The whole variable domain, filled in from reference TRBV7-9 and TRBJ2-7, reads DTGVSQNPRHKITKRGQNVTFRCDPISEHNRLYWYRQTLGQGPEFLTYFQNEAQLEKSRLLSDRFSAERPKGSFSTLEIQRTEQGDSAMYLCSSSLAPGTMSYEQYFGPGTRLTVT.

The rearrangement links TRBV28 to TRBJ1-2; D gene unclear. The ends were cut back, 5 bases at V and 4 bases at J, with 17 bases in the middle. Germline CDR1 is MDHEN and CDR2 is SYDVKM. The CDR3 runs to 15 residues. The CDR3 coding sequence is TGTGCCAGCAGTCCGGCAGACGTTCGGGTCTATGGCTACACCTTC. The encoded protein is CASSPADVRVYGYTF.

The CDR3 DNA reads as TGTGCCAGTAAAAGGGGGTTTGAAGATACGCAGTATTTT. Amino acids: CASKRGFEDTQYF. The V gene is TRBV9, the J gene TRBJ2-3, with D possibly being TRBD1 (6 bases). Trimming pared 8 bases from V and 5 bases from J, leaving 15 bases between. CDR1 is SGDLS and CDR2 is YYNGEE in the germline V gene. The CDR3 loop spans 13 amino acids.

The rearrangement uses TRBV10-3 and TRBJ2-5; D remains ambiguous. The CDR3 is 12 amino acids. Germline loops: CDR1 ENHRY, CDR2 SYGVKD. Trimming removed 3 bases at V and 4 bases at J, with 6 bases between. The CDR3 sequence: CAISDPSETQYF. CDR3 sequence (DNA): TGTGCCATCAGTGACCCCTCAGAGACCCAGTACTTC.

The chain employs TRBV28 and TRBJ2-7; 8 nucleotides line up with TRBD1. CDR1 is MDHEN and CDR2 is SYDVKM in the germline V gene. With V trimmed by 5 bases and J by 5 bases, 5 bases remained unmatched. This CDR3 has 13 residues. The CDR3 protein is CASSLQTGDEQYF. In nucleotides, the CDR3 is TGTGCCAGCAGTCTCCAGACAGGGGACGAGCAGTACTTC.

The chain has TRBV5-1 and TRBJ2-7, with 11 bases matching TRBD1. CDR1 is SGHRS and CDR2 is YFSETQ in the germline V gene. The CDR3 is made up of 14 amino acids. After removal of 3 bases from V and 3 bases from J, the junction contained 2 bases not matched to a gene. The CDR3 bases are TGCGCCAGCAGCTCCGGGACAGGGGGCTACGAGCAGTACTTC. This sequence encodes CASSSGTGGYEQYF.

V is TRBV5-1 and J is TRBJ1-1; 10 nucleotides agree with TRBD1. Trimming took 1 base from V and 4 from J; bases not matched to a gene: 16. The CDR3 is 19 residues long. Germline V gene data show CDR1 as SGHRS and CDR2 as YFSETQ. For the CDR3, the DNA is TGCGCCAGCAGCTTGCTAGACAGGGGGCAAGGGGATTGGAGCACTGAAGCTTTCTTT. This sequence encodes CASSLLDRGQGDWSTEAFF.